The sequence of this TCR beta chain was determined in a study of T cells in tuberculosis. Study information: This South African cohort compared adolescents with or without latent tuberculosis against adults with active tuberculosis.

Regarding time point: new active TB diagnosis, blood taken before or within 7 days of starting treatment. Germline CDR1 reads SGHTA; CDR2 reads FQGTGA. The CDR3 runs to 15 residues. Losses at the gene ends were 5 bases for V and 4 bases for J; bases not matched to a gene: 4. Method: immunoSEQ multiplex PCR; TCRdb's copy keeps in-frame clones and lacks some. The sample includes 30,000 to 40,000 clones, approximately 94% seen only once; the top ten take over 10%. The TCR comes from an adult with tuberculosis. The rearrangement uses TRBV7-3 and TRBJ2-3; 12 bases agree with TRBD2. Material: PBMCs, obtained at tuberculosis diagnosis. The CDR3 region has the DNA TGTGCCAGCAGCCAACTAGCGGGGGGTTCAGATACGCAGTATTTT. It translates to CASSQLAGGSDTQYF.